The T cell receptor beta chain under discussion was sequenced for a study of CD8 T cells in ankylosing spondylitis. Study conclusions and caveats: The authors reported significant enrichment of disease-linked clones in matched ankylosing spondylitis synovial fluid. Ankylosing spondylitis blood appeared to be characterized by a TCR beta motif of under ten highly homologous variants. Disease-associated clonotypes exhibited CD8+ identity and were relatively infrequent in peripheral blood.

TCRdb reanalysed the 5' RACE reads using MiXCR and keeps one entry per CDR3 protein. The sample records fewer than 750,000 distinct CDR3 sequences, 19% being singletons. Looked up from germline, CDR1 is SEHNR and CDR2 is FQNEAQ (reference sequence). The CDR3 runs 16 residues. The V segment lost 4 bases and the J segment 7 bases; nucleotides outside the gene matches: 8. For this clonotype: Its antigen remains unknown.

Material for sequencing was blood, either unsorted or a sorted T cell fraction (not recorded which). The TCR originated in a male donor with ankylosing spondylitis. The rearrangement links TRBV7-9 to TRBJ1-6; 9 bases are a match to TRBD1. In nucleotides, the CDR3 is TGTGCCAGCAGCTCACTTACAGGGGGCCAGAATTCACCCCTCCACTTT. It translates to CASSSLTGGQNSPLHF.